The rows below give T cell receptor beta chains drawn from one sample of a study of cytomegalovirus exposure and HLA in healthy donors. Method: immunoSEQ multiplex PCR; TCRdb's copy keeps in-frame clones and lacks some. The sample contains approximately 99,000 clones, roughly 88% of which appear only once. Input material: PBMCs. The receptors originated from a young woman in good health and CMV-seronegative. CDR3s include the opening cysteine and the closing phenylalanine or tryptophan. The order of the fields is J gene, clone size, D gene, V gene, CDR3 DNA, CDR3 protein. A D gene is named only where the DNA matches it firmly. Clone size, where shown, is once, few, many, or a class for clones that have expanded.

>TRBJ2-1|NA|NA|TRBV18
TGTGCCAGCTCACCAAACTCTGCATTGTCCTACAATGAGCAGTTCTTC
CASSPNSALSYNEQFF
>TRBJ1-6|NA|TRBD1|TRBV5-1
TGCGCCAGCAGCTTGGGAGTAGGGACAGGGAAAATGACCCTCCACTTT
CASSLGVGTGKMTLHF
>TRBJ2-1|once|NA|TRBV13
TGTGCCAGCAGCTTAGTGAGGGATGAGCAGTTCTTC
CASSLVRDEQFF
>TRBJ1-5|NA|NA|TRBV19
TGTGCCAGTAGTATAGGGGCAGGAAGCCAGCCCCAGCATTTT
CASSIGAGSQPQHF
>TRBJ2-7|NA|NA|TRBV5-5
TGTGCCAGCAGCTTAAGAGGGAATGGGGTTTACGAGCAGTACTTC
CASSLRGNGVYEQYF
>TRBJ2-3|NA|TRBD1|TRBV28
TGTGCCAGCATTACCGGGACAGAGACAGATACGCAGTATTTT
CASITGTETDTQYF
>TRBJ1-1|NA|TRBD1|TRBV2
TGTGCCAGCAGCGTCACACCGGGACAGCTCACTTTCTTT
CASSVTPGQLTFF
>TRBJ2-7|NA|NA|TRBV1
TGCACCAGCAGCCAGGCGGGCAGACCCTACGAGCAGTACTTC
CTSSQAGRPYEQYF
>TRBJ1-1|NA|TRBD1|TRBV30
TGTGCCTGGAAAGGACAGGGCCTCACTGAAGCTTTCTTT
CAWKGQGLTEAFF
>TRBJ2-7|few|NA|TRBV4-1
TGCGCCAGCAGCCCCACGGGCTACGAGCAGTACTTC
CASSPTGYEQYF
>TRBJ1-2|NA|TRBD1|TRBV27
TGTGCCAGCAGTTCTCGGACAGGGTTAAACTATGGCTACACCTTC
CASSSRTGLNYGYTF
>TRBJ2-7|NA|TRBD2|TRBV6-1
TGTGCCAGCAGCGTCCGGGGGGGGGCGTGGGAGCAGTACTTC
CASSVRGGAWEQYF
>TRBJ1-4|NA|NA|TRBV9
TGTGCCAGCAGCGTAGGTGGAGGGGATAATGAAAAACTGTTTTTT
CASSVGGGDNEKLFF
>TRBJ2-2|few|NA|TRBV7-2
TGTGCCAGCAGCTTATGGACCGGGAAGAACACCGGGGAGCTGTTTTTT
CASSLWTGKNTGELFF
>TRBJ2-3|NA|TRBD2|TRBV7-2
TGTGCCAGCAGCCTCCAACTAGCGGGGAGGAATACGCAGTATTTT
CASSLQLAGRNTQYF
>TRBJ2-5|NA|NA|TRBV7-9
TGTGCCAGCAGCTTAGTTGGCCCCCGGGGAGAGACCCAGTACTTC
CASSLVGPRGETQYF
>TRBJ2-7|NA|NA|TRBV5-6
TGTGCCAGCAGCTTGGTCCGGGACGAGCAGTACTTC
CASSLVRDEQYF
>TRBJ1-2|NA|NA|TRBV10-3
TGTGCCATCAGTGAGGGTATTCAGAACTATGGCTACACCTTC
CAISEGIQNYGYTF
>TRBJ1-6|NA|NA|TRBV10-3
TGTGCCATCAGTGATGGCCGGGTTTTTTCCTATAATTCACCCCTCCACTTT
CAISDGRVFSYNSPLHF
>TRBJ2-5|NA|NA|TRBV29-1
TGCAGCGTTGGGGGTATACCAGGGTTGGAGACCCAGTACTTC
CSVGGIPGLETQYF
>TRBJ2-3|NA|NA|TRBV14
TGTGCCAGCAGCCTAGGTGGGGCTATCGCAGATACGCAGTATTTT
CASSLGGAIADTQYF
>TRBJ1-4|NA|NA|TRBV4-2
TGTGCCAGCAGCCCCAGTGGGCCGGGGACTAATGAAAAACTGTTTTTT
CASSPSGPGTNEKLFF
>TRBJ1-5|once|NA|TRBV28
TGTGCCAGCAGGGCGGGGTCAGGGCCCCAGCCCCAGCATTTT
CASRAGSGPQPQHF
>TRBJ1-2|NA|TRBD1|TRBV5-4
TGTGCCAGCAGCGATATTACAGGGGGCGCTGTTAGAGGCTACACCTTC
CASSDITGGAVRGYTF